This note documents a single T cell receptor beta chain sequence. Under the authors' procedure: Reference gene primer amplification in the assay estimated nucleated cell counts. TCRdb keeps only in-frame clones here, not all; method: immunoSEQ multiplex PCR. For V, J and clone size, that table is used; D and trimming come from the DNA. The repertoire has approximately 260,000 clones, around 90% of them found once; the top ten carry around 2.1%. The data were taken from a study of blood T cell repertoires in COVID-19. In the study overall: COVID-19 samples from acute and convalescent phases originated in the United States, Italy and Spain. The analysed material was cDNA or gDNA that came from T cells, B-cell-depleted T cells, or PBMCs.

Germline V gives CDR1 GTSNPN, CDR2 SVGIG (reference sequence). The V and J ends lost 2 bases and 5 bases, in that order; junction bases with no gene match: 7. This CDR3 is 15 amino acids long. This TCR came from a man aged 50 or older with acute or convalescent COVID-19. The sequencing input was peripheral blood. The V gene is TRBV30, the J gene TRBJ2-1; 9 positions agree with TRBD2. The CDR3 spells CAWSSSGALDNEQFF. In DNA form, the CDR3 reads TGTGCCTGGAGTTCTAGCGGGGCGTTAGACAATGAGCAGTTCTTC.